The 26 T cell receptor beta chains presented below share a single source sample, sequenced in a study of CD8 T cells in ankylosing spondylitis. TCRdb called the 5' RACE reads again in MiXCR, with one record for every CDR3 protein. The data hold fewer than 400,000 distinct CDR3 sequences, with approximately 20% observed a single time. Study-wide findings and caveats: A TCR beta motif made of 7 to 9 highly homologous variants seemed typical of ankylosing spondylitis blood.

No antigen is known for these receptors. Specimen: blood, either unsorted or a sorted T cell fraction (not recorded which). These TCRs come from a male donor with ankylosing spondylitis.

This clonotype was counted many times. The chain carries TRBV12-3 or TRBV12-4 and TRBJ2-2, with D perhaps TRBD1 (5 bases). This CDR3 is 17 amino acids long. Trimming cost V 4 bases and J 9 bases, with 24 bases left between them. In DNA, the CDR3 is TGTGCCAGCAGTTCCCCCAAGGGGCTATCTTTTCCCCGGGAGCTGTTTTTT. It yields the protein CASSSPKGLSFPRELFF.

The chain has TRBV20-1 and TRBJ1-1; possibly TRBD1 for D (6 bases). CDR1 is DFQATT, CDR2 SNEGSKA, per germline (reference sequence). The CDR3 runs to 15 residues. Trimming pared 3 bases from V and 0 bases from J, leaving 14 bases between. This CDR3 is CSASWTAEMNTEAFF. CDR3 DNA sequence: TGCAGTGCTAGTTGGACAGCCGAGATGAACACTGAAGCTTTCTTT.

This clonotype was counted only a few times. The CDR3 nucleotides are TGTGCCAGCAGCTTATTGTTCACCGGGGAGCTGTTTTTT. It encodes CASSLLFTGELFF. The gene calls are TRBV11-3 and TRBJ2-2; D unclear. The CDR3 contains 13 residues. CDR1 is SGHNT, CDR2 YENEEA, per germline. V lost 2 bases and J lost 4, with 5 bases in between.

There are a few counts of this clonotype. The chain employs TRBV28 and TRBJ1-1; the D is unclear. CDR3 length: 14 amino acids. V was pared by 7 bases and J by 3 bases, with 15 bases between. The V gene's germline CDR1 is MDHEN and CDR2 SYDVKM. The CDR3 sequence is CASIPSGEHTEAFF. In DNA, the CDR3 is TGTGCCAGCATCCCCTCCGGGGAGCACACTGAAGCTTTCTTT.

The chain carries TRBV2 and TRBJ2-3; possible D gene TRBD2, 5 bases. Germline V CDR1 and CDR2: SNHLY, FYNNEI. CDR3 length: 14 residues. V shed 7 bases and J shed 2 bases, with 13 bases lying between them. The CDR3 sequence: CASNERTFTDTQYF. In DNA, the CDR3 is TGTGCCAGCAACGAGCGGACCTTCACAGATACGCAGTATTTT.

This clonotype came up a few times. This chain joins TRBV5-6 and TRBJ2-7, with a possible D match to TRBD1 (6 bases). Germline V CDR1 and CDR2: SGHDT, YYEEEE. This CDR3 comprises 12 residues. Trimming took 3 bases from V and 4 from J, leaving 8 bases between them. CDR3 nucleotides: TGTGCCAGCAGCTGGGACAAATACGAGCAGTACTTC. This translates into CASSWDKYEQYF.

This clonotype has just a few counts. The CDR3 protein is CSGLAERDTQYF. CDR3 coding DNA: TGCAGCGGACTAGCGGAGCGAGATACGCAGTATTTT. The rearrangement uses TRBV29-1 and TRBJ2-3; TRBD2 matches at 9 bases. The length of the CDR3 is 12 residues. Germline lookup yields CDR1 SQVTM and CDR2 ANQGSEA. The J segment lost 5 bases and the V segment lost 7 bases, leaving 4 bases of the junction unmatched.

The chain is built from TRBV29-1 and TRBJ2-7, with D possibly TRBD2 on 6 matching bases. Trimming pared 7 bases from V and 1 base from J, leaving 14 bases between. The V gene's germline CDR1 is SQVTM and CDR2 ANQGSEA. The CDR3 loop spans 13 amino acids. This chain's CDR3 is CSATGTASYEQYF. In nucleotides, the CDR3 is TGCAGCGCGACCGGGACTGCTTCCTACGAGCAGTACTTC.

The V and J genes are TRBV25-1 and TRBJ1-6; D might be TRBD1 (6 bases). The CDR3 runs 16 residues. The germline CDR1 and CDR2 sequences are MGHDK and SYGVNS. Trimming took off 0 bases at V and 7 bases at J, with 13 bases between the two ends. DNA of the CDR3: TGTGCCAGCAGTGAATACGGGGGGCCTGGGAATTCACCCCTCCACTTT. Translating gives CASSEYGGPGNSPLHF.

This clonotype was counted between two and nine times. The chain employs TRBV20-1 and TRBJ2-5, with TRBD2 identical over 7 bases. Germline CDR1 is DFQATT and CDR2 is SNEGSKA (reference sequence). The CDR3 loop spans 15 amino acids. Unmatched junction bases numbered 15, after V lost 6 bases and J lost 5 bases. The CDR3 DNA sequence: TGCAGTGCCCCTGGGCCTCTTGCGGGAGAGGAGACCCAGTACTTC. The encoded protein is CSAPGPLAGEETQYF.

The DNA for the CDR3 is TGCAGCGGGATGGAGGATACGCAGTATTTT. Protein product: CSGMEDTQYF. The rearrangement joins TRBV29-1 to TRBJ2-3; D not certain. The germline gives CDR1 SQVTM, CDR2 ANQGSEA. The CDR3 runs to 10 residues. Trimming removed 7 bases at V and 6 bases at J, with 8 bases between.

A few counts support this clonotype. The V and J genes are TRBV5-1 and TRBJ1-1; D perhaps matches TRBD1 (6 bases). Per germline, CDR1 SGHRS and CDR2 YFSETQ. Deletions cut 4 bases from V and 5 bases from J, with 15 bases between. The CDR3 is 14 residues long. The CDR3 is CASSRDTVETEAFF. The CDR3 DNA follows: TGCGCCAGCAGCCGGGACACAGTAGAGACTGAAGCTTTCTTT.

This clonotype has more than one count but fewer than ten. The chain couples TRBV12-3 or TRBV12-4 to TRBJ2-1, with 11 nucleotides matching TRBD2. The CDR3 runs to 16 residues. J lost 9 bases, V lost 5 bases, and 12 bases had no gene match. The CDR3 region has the DNA TGTGCCAGCAGTCTAAATAGCGGGAGGGGCTGGGGTGAGCAGTTCTTC. This encodes CASSLNSGRGWGEQFF.

This sequence joins TRBV5-6 and TRBJ2-7, with 7 bases identical to TRBD1. Germline assignment: CDR1 SGHDT and CDR2 YYEEEE. This CDR3 spans 15 amino acids. With 4 bases clipped from V and 2 bases from J, the junction kept 9 bases outside the gene matches. CDR3 residues: CASSPIGQGAYEQYF. CDR3 bases: TGTGCCAGCAGCCCTATAGGGCAGGGGGCCTACGAGCAGTACTTC.

Notes on this clonotype: Since a much larger clone is just one base distant, this may be a read error. The V call is TRBV6-2 or TRBV6-3, the J call TRBJ2-3; 7 nucleotides agree with TRBD2. Germline V lookup: CDR1 MNHEY, CDR2 SVGEGT. CDR3 size: 11 residues. J gave up 4 bases and V 8 bases, and 0 bases lay outside the gene matches. The CDR3 spells CASGRADTQYF. For the CDR3, the DNA is TGTGCCAGCGGGAGGGCAGATACGCAGTATTTT.

This clonotype was seen ten or more times. The chain joins TRBV11-1 to TRBJ2-5; 7 bases line up with TRBD2. The ends lost 4 bases at V and 3 bases at J; junction bases unmatched: 5. This CDR3 has 14 amino acids. Germline values: CDR1 SGHAT, CDR2 FQDESV (reference sequence). The DNA for the CDR3 is TGTGCCAGCAGCTCCCGCCGGGGGGAAGAGACCCAGTACTTC. It is translated as CASSSRRGEETQYF.

This clonotype was counted at least ten times. This chain connects TRBV29-1 to TRBJ2-3; 7 bases map to TRBD2. Germline CDR1 and CDR2: SQVTM and ANQGSEA. The CDR3 loop spans 14 amino acids. After removal of 2 bases from V and 3 bases from J, the junction contained 5 bases not matched to a gene. The CDR3 DNA follows: TGCAGCGTTGAAAAGGCGGGAGTGACAGATACGCAGTATTTT. It yields the protein CSVEKAGVTDTQYF.

In this sample, this clonotype turned up a few times. The chain recombines TRBV5-1 with TRBJ2-5, with D perhaps assigned TRBD1 or TRBD2 (5 bases each). Per the germline V gene, CDR1 is SGHRS and CDR2 is YFSETQ. This CDR3 region has 14 residues. The V end was cut by 4 bases, the J end by 10 bases, with 20 bases between. The chain's CDR3 is CASSRDGTSSDQYF. As DNA, the CDR3 is TGCGCCAGCAGCCGGGACGGTACCTCAAGCGACCAGTACTTC. Full variable domain (missing parts from reference TRBV5-1 and TRBJ2-5): KAGVTQTPRYLIKTRGQQVTLSCSPISGHRSVSWYQQTPGQGLQFLFEYFSETQRNKGNFPGRFSGRQFSNSRSEMNVSTLELGDSALYLCASSRDGTSSDQYFGPGTRLLVL.

This clonotype turned up a few times. V is TRBV5-5 and J is TRBJ2-2; 12 nucleotides align to TRBD2. Germline CDR1 reads SGHKS; CDR2 reads YYEKEE (reference sequence). V was clipped by 4 bases and J by 3 bases; unmatched bases: 4. CDR3 size: 16 residues. CDR3 coding DNA: TGTGCCAGCAGCCTTACTAGCGGGGGGTACACCGGGGAGCTGTTTTTT. It specifies CASSLTSGGYTGELFF.

V gene TRBV4-3 combines with J gene TRBJ1-1; D call uncertain. Germline lookup yields CDR1 LGHNA and CDR2 YSLEER. CDR3 size: 15 residues. The V and J ends lost 0 bases and 4 bases respectively, with 12 bases between them. This CDR3 reads CASSQDPGKGTEAFF. The CDR3 DNA follows: TGCGCCAGCAGCCAAGATCCGGGAAAAGGCACTGAAGCTTTCTTT.

This clonotype was observed a few times. The chain uses TRBV27 and TRBJ2-7; TRBD2 is a possible D gene (7 bases). The CDR3 length is 16 residues. Trimming removed 8 bases from V and 2 bases from J, with 22 bases in between. Germline V gives CDR1 MNHEY, CDR2 SMNVEV (reference sequence). CDR3 loop: CASPYMGGAVTYEQYF. The CDR3 bases are TGTGCCAGCCCTTATATGGGGGGGGCGGTGACCTACGAGCAGTACTTC.

This clonotype has more than one count but fewer than ten. The chain joins TRBV27 to TRBJ2-1; D is ambiguous. CDR1 is MNHEY and CDR2 is SMNVEV in the germline V gene (reference sequence). With 6 bases removed from V and 8 bases from J, the gap between germline ends came to 17 bases. This CDR3 has 14 amino acids. The CDR3 nucleotides read TGTGCCAGCAGGGGCAAGAGTCCTATGGATGAGCAGTTCTTC. Protein sequence: CASRGKSPMDEQFF.

This chain joins TRBV6-1 and TRBJ1-1, with D unresolved. The germline CDR1 and CDR2 sequences are MNHNS and SASEGT. V lost 4 bases and J 6 bases, leaving 12 bases between the germline ends. The CDR3 runs to 13 residues. CDR3 protein: CASSAGPIAEAFF. The DNA of the CDR3 is TGTGCCAGCAGTGCCGGTCCGATCGCTGAAGCTTTCTTT.

This clonotype was seen repeatedly, ten times or more. At one of its ends the junction is not consistent with the germline gene, which may arise from a read error. This chain uses TRBV5-1 with TRBJ2-2; 8 bases align to TRBD1. This CDR3 has 16 residues. CDR1 and CDR2 from the germline V gene are SGHRS and YFSETQ. CDR3 in amino acids: CASSLSGTGNTGELFF. The CDR3 DNA reads TGTGCCAGCAGCTTATCCGGGACAGGGAACACCGGGGAGCTGTTTTTT.

This clonotype was counted a few times. CDR3 in amino acids: CASSPSEGQPQHF. The DNA for the CDR3 is TGTGCCAGCTCACCCTCGGAGGGTCAGCCCCAGCATTTT. The chain combines TRBV18 with TRBJ1-5; D remains unclear. This CDR3 comprises 13 residues. The germline gives CDR1 KGHSH, CDR2 LQKENI. V was cut by 3 bases and J by 6 bases, with 9 bases left in between.

The chain is built from TRBV5-1 and TRBJ2-7; weak D call: TRBD1 (5 bases). Between the trimmed V and J ends, which lost 0 bases and 1 base, there was a span of 11 bases. Germline-derived CDR1 and CDR2 are SGHRS and YFSETQ. CDR3 size: 15 residues. This chain's CDR3 is CASSLEAAGSYEQYF. CDR3 in DNA: TGCGCCAGCAGCTTGGAAGCCGCAGGGTCCTACGAGCAGTACTTC. Combining the CDR3 with reference TRBV5-1 and TRBJ2-7 gives the whole variable domain KAGVTQTPRYLIKTRGQQVTLSCSPISGHRSVSWYQQTPGQGLQFLFEYFSETQRNKGNFPGRFSGRQFSNSRSEMNVSTLELGDSALYLCASSLEAAGSYEQYFGPGTRLTVT.